Sequencing of this T cell receptor beta chain was carried out in a study of blood T cells in healthy people across ages. The germline CDR1 and CDR2 sequences are MNHEY and SMNVEV (reference sequence). After removal of 3 bases from V and 4 bases from J, the junction contained 5 bases not matched to a gene. The CDR3 consists of 15 residues. A second about 7 to 12 cycle PCR used barcoded and J-beta primers. MiXCR, applied by TCRdb to the 5' RACE reads, yields one record per CDR3 protein. Among 800,000 to 950,000 distinct CDR3 sequences listed, 25% to 35% were seen once. This clonotype was counted many times. The data were also submitted as part of a second study, on T cells of mothers and their children.

Source material: blood. This clonotype was sampled from a woman aged 40 to 50 in good health. The genes are TRBV27 and TRBJ2-7; 11 bases are shared with TRBD2. CDR3 in amino acids: CASSLRLAGNYEQYF. CDR3 sequence (DNA): TGTGCCAGCAGTTTGCGACTAGCGGGAAATTACGAGCAGTACTTC.